One sample yielded the 12 T cell receptor beta chains listed below, sequenced in a study of blood T cell repertoires in COVID-19. Sequencing was performed with immunoSEQ multiplex PCR; in TCRdb, only in-frame clones are kept and a portion is missing. This table has roughly 330,000 clones, about 85% appearing once. Sequenced: PBMCs or T cells enriched from blood (not recorded which). These receptors were taken from a woman aged 30 to 39 who had recovered from COVID-19.

This chain connects TRBV18 to TRBJ2-1; tentatively, D is TRBD2 (6 bases). V was trimmed by 9 bases and J by 7 bases, leaving 16 bases between them. This CDR3 has 13 amino acids. Germline values: CDR1 KGHSH, CDR2 LQKENI. CDR3 in amino acids: CASSGTPRNEQFF. The CDR3 DNA is TGTGCCAGTTCCGGGACTCCTAGGAATGAGCAGTTCTTC.

This chain uses TRBV2 with TRBJ2-7; 8 bases agree with TRBD1. With V trimmed by 5 bases and J by 6 bases, 12 bases remained unmatched. The CDR3 contains 15 residues. Per germline, CDR1 SNHLY and CDR2 FYNNEI. CDR3: CASSISTGVTSEQYF. The CDR3 coding sequence is TGTGCCAGCAGTATTTCGACAGGGGTGACGAGCGAGCAGTACTTC.

The J gene is TRBJ1-2, the V gene TRBV5-1; unclear D gene. Trimming cost V 4 bases and J 4 bases, with 11 bases left between them. Germline loops: CDR1 SGHRS, CDR2 YFSETQ. There are 13 residues in the CDR3. CDR3 protein: CASSPEAAYGYTF. CDR3 nucleotide sequence: TGCGCCAGCAGCCCCGAGGCAGCCTATGGCTACACCTTC.

The V call is TRBV6-5, the J call TRBJ1-1; no definite D call. Germline V gene sequence: CDR1 MNHEY, CDR2 SVGAGI. The CDR3 is 14 residues long. Trimming took 5 bases from V and 1 from J, leaving 11 bases between them. This CDR3 reads CASSPRQRNTEAFF. The CDR3 nucleotides are TGTGCCAGCAGTCCCAGACAAAGGAACACTGAAGCTTTCTTT.

This rearrangement joins TRBV4-1 to TRBJ2-2, with TRBD2 matching 8 bases. Trimming removed 5 bases from V and 5 bases from J; junction bases left unmatched: 4. This CDR3 comprises 14 residues. Germline values: CDR1 MGHRA, CDR2 YSYEKL. The CDR3 loop is CASSWPGGTGELFF. For the CDR3, the DNA is TGCGCCAGCAGCTGGCCGGGGGGGACCGGGGAGCTGTTTTTT.

The chain carries TRBV30 and TRBJ1-2, with D perhaps matching TRBD1 (5 bases). V lost 4 bases to trimming and J lost 6 bases, with 15 bases between them. This CDR3 contains 13 residues. CDR1 is GTSNPN and CDR2 is SVGIG in the germline V gene (reference sequence). CDR3 sequence reads: CAWTTLGEDGYTF. The CDR3 nucleotides are TGTGCCTGGACCACCCTGGGGGAGGATGGCTACACCTTC.

The chain joins TRBV9 to TRBJ2-2; 8 nucleotides line up with TRBD1. Trimming took 4 bases from V and 4 from J; bases not matched to a gene: 6. CDR1 is SGDLS and CDR2 is YYNGEE in the germline V gene. The CDR3 totals 15 residues. CDR3 coding DNA: TGTGCCAGCAGCACCGACAGGGGAACCACCGGGGAGCTGTTTTTT. This gives the protein CASSTDRGTTGELFF.

V is TRBV5-8 and J is TRBJ2-3; maybe TRBD1 (6 bases). This CDR3 is built from 16 residues. The germline V gene has CDR1 SGHTS and CDR2 YDEGEE. The germline V and J ends were trimmed by 3 bases and 2 bases, with 16 bases remaining between them. Here the CDR3 DNA reads TGTGCCAGCAGCTGGGAGAGGGACACCCTCACAGATACGCAGTATTTT. Translation gives CASSWERDTLTDTQYF. The full variable domain, completed using reference TRBV5-8 and TRBJ2-3, is EAGVTQSPTHLIKTRGQQATLRCSPISGHTSVYWYQQALGLGLQFLLWYDEGEERNRGNFPPRFSGRQFPNYSSELNVNALELEDSALYLCASSWERDTLTDTQYFGPGTRLTVL.

The rearrangement links TRBV11-3 to TRBJ1-3; weak D call: TRBD1 (6 bases). The V and J ends lost 5 bases and 9 bases respectively, with 14 bases between them. Germline V gene lookup returns CDR1 SGHNT and CDR2 YENEEA. CDR3 length: 13 residues. Here the CDR3 DNA reads TGTGCCAGCAGCCCGGCGGACAGTGTCACCATATATTTT. It yields the protein CASSPADSVTIYF.

This chain links TRBV6-6 with TRBJ1-2; the match to TRBD1 covers 12 bases. Germline-derived CDR1 and CDR2 are MNHNY and SVGAGI (reference sequence). There are 14 residues in the CDR3. The V and J ends lost 5 bases and 7 bases, in that order; junction bases with no gene match: 5. This CDR3 is CASSTGTGGFGYTF. The CDR3 DNA is TGTGCCAGCAGTACTGGGACAGGGGGCTTTGGCTACACCTTC.

The chain uses TRBV6-5 and TRBJ1-1, with 8 bases that match TRBD1. The trim removed 7 bases at V and 3 bases at J, leaving 7 bases unmatched. This CDR3 comprises 14 residues. Looked up from germline, CDR1 is MNHEY and CDR2 is SVGAGI. This CDR3 is CASTPDRVDTEAFF. CDR3 in DNA: TGTGCCAGCACCCCGGACAGGGTGGACACTGAAGCTTTCTTT.

V and J are TRBV7-8 and TRBJ1-1; D gene ambiguous. Germline V gives CDR1 SGHVS, CDR2 FQNEAQ. Trimming pared 1 base from V and 5 bases from J, leaving 8 bases between. The CDR3 has 13 residues. CDR3 DNA: TGTGCCAGCAGCTTAGATCGGGTTACTGAAGCTTTCTTT. Translated: CASSLDRVTEAFF.